This passage covers 31 T cell receptor beta chains from one sample sequenced in a study of T cells in Graves' hyperthyroidism and ophthalmopathy. Using RNA transcripts as the source, TCR beta CDR3 regions were amplified. A set of HTBI primers served as the primers for a first-round RT-PCR of the TCR CDR3. TCRdb reprocessed the multiplex PCR reads with MiXCR, giving one entry per CDR3 protein. The profile shows roughly 400,000 distinct CDR3 sequences, 25% of them singletons. The sample comprised blood. These TCRs come from a man aged 45-60 years with Graves' hyperthyroidism.

This clonotype appeared a few times. The chain combines TRBV28 with TRBJ2-5; D not resolved. Germline V gives CDR1 MDHEN, CDR2 SYDVKM. Trimming took off 3 bases at V and 2 bases at J, with 10 bases between the two ends. The CDR3 extends over 14 amino acids. The CDR3 loop is CASSLVGRQETQYF. As DNA, the CDR3 is TGTGCCAGCAGTTTGGTGGGCAGACAAGAGACCCAGTACTTC.

Notes on this clonotype: One base away lies a much larger clone, so this may be a sequencing read error. The J gene is TRBJ2-7, the V gene TRBV7-9, with TRBD1 identical over 8 bases. Germline CDR1 is SEHNR and CDR2 is FQNEAQ (reference sequence). This CDR3 region has 15 residues. The chain's CDR3 is CTSSLALGTGNEQYF. The DNA of the CDR3 is TGTACCAGCAGCTTAGCTTTGGGGACAGGAAACGAGCAGTACTTC.

This clonotype was seen more than once but under ten times. V and J are TRBV12-3 or TRBV12-4 and TRBJ2-7, with TRBD1 as a possible D gene (5 bases). V lost 6 bases to trimming and J lost 1 base, with 13 bases between them. This CDR3 comprises 14 residues. CDR3 region: CASSRETASYEQYF. For the CDR3, the DNA is TGTGCCAGCAGCCGTGAGACAGCATCCTACGAGCAGTACTTC.

The gene calls are TRBV28 and TRBJ2-2, with a weak D call TRBD1 (5 bases). CDR1 MDHEN and CDR2 SYDVKM come from the germline V gene. The CDR3 runs to 14 residues. V gave up 6 bases and J gave up 6 bases, with 14 bases separating them. The CDR3 reads CASRSPGSAGELFF. Here the CDR3 DNA reads TGTGCCAGCAGATCCCCAGGGTCGGCCGGGGAGCTGTTTTTT.

This clonotype was counted between two and nine times. The rearrangement joins TRBV12-5 to TRBJ1-1, with D uncertain. Trimming cost V 1 base and J 4 bases, with 7 bases left between them. The CDR3 totals 13 residues. CDR1 and CDR2 (germline): LGHNT, FRNRAP. The DNA of the CDR3 is TGTGCTAGTGGTTTGGGGCACACCACTGAAGCTTTCTTT. This sequence encodes CASGLGHTTEAFF.

This clonotype came up a few times. V is TRBV27 and J is TRBJ2-1; D is uncertain. Germline CDR1 MNHEY, CDR2 SMNVEV (reference sequence). This CDR3 comprises 14 residues. V lost 5 bases, J lost 9 bases, and 17 bases lay in between. CDR3 DNA sequence: TGTGCCAGCAGTCTGGGTGGCGGTGTCGGTGAGCAGTTCTTC. It translates to CASSLGGGVGEQFF.

At least ten counts were recorded for this clonotype. J is TRBJ1-1 and V is TRBV29-1; no clear D. CDR3 length: 13 residues. The V gene's germline CDR1 is SQVTM and CDR2 ANQGSEA. The germline V and J ends were trimmed by 4 bases and 5 bases, with 14 bases remaining between them. The DNA of the CDR3 is TGCAGCGTTGTGGTGGTAGTAGGAACTGAAGCTTTCTTT. Translation gives CSVVVVVGTEAFF.

This clonotype has more than one count but fewer than ten. The chain carries TRBV20-1 and TRBJ2-1; D is unclear. The V end lost 1 base, the J end lost 4 bases, and 11 bases lay between the germline ends. Per germline, CDR1 DFQATT and CDR2 SNEGSKA (reference sequence). CDR3 length equals 14 residues. The chain's CDR3 is CSARGGRIYNEQFF. DNA of the CDR3: TGCAGTGCTAGAGGTGGTAGGATTTACAATGAGCAGTTCTTC.

For the CDR3, the DNA is TGTGCTCCCCGGGCCCCACCCGAGCAGTACTTC. Translation gives CAPRAPPEQYF. The chain is built from TRBV27 and TRBJ2-7; D unresolved. Germline CDR1 and CDR2: MNHEY and SMNVEV (reference sequence). The CDR3 length is 11 residues.

This clonotype was recorded a few times. J is TRBJ1-4 and V is TRBV27; 9 nucleotides agree with TRBD1. The CDR3 length is 15 residues. The V and J ends lost 2 bases and 6 bases, in that order; junction bases with no gene match: 4. Germline V CDR1 and CDR2: MNHEY, SMNVEV (reference sequence). This CDR3 reads CASSLMGQGYEKLFF. The CDR3 nucleotides read TGTGCCAGCAGTTTAATGGGACAGGGTTATGAAAAACTGTTTTTT.

The table lists this clonotype with a few counts. The chain recombines TRBV3-1 with TRBJ1-6, with no clear D. Germline CDR1 is LGHDT and CDR2 is YNNKEL (reference sequence). V lost 0 bases and J 10 bases, leaving 13 bases between the germline ends. This CDR3 region has 15 residues. The CDR3 DNA follows: TGTGCCAGCAGCCAAGATTCGAACTTAGGATCACCCCTCCACTTT. Encoded protein: CASSQDSNLGSPLHF.

The V gene is TRBV3-1, the J gene TRBJ2-3, with 14 bases aligning to TRBD2. Germline CDR1 and CDR2: LGHDT and YNNKEL (reference sequence). V dropped 3 bases and J dropped 4; count of bases not matched to a gene: 9. The CDR3 sequence is 18 residues long. The CDR3 protein is CASSHRGLAGAVADTQYF. The CDR3 nucleotides read TGTGCCAGCAGCCACCGGGGACTAGCGGGAGCGGTGGCAGATACGCAGTATTTT.

J is TRBJ2-7 and V is TRBV29-1; the D is unclear. Trimming took off 4 bases at V and 3 bases at J, with 10 bases between the two ends. There are 12 residues in the CDR3. Germline loops: CDR1 SQVTM, CDR2 ANQGSEA. The CDR3 here is CSVGQSNYEQYF. CDR3 DNA: TGCAGCGTTGGGCAGTCGAACTACGAGCAGTACTTC.

This clonotype was recorded many times. This chain links TRBV12-3 or TRBV12-4 with TRBJ2-3, with D maybe TRBD2 (6 bases). The CDR3 consists of 13 residues. V dropped 6 bases and J dropped 3 bases, with 10 bases sitting between them. DNA for the CDR3: TGTGCCAGCAGCTCACTAGCTACAGATACGCAGTATTTT. It yields the protein CASSSLATDTQYF.

This clonotype was recorded a few times. This rearrangement joins TRBV6-1 to TRBJ2-7, with 7 bases matching TRBD1. The CDR3 has 18 residues. Germline V lookup: CDR1 MNHNS, CDR2 SASEGT. The V gene end was trimmed by 5 bases and the J gene end by 0 bases; junction bases not matched to a gene: 16. The CDR3 sequence is CASSSGPGRGDSSYEQYF. CDR3 in DNA: TGTGCCAGCAGTTCGGGCCCGGGGCGAGGGGACAGCTCCTACGAGCAGTACTTC.

CDR3 protein: CASSSQTSGRDEQFF. The CDR3 DNA is TGTGCCAGCAGCTCTCAGACTAGCGGGAGGGATGAGCAGTTCTTC. J is TRBJ2-1 and V is TRBV5-6, with 14 bases matching TRBD2. V dropped 3 bases and J dropped 8; count of bases not matched to a gene: 4. CDR3 length equals 15 residues. Germline V CDR1 and CDR2: SGHDT, YYEEEE.

The chain couples TRBV7-9 to TRBJ2-5; D is perhaps TRBD1 (5 bases). The CDR3 has 13 amino acids. V lost 3 bases to trimming and J lost 3 bases, with 8 bases between them. The germline CDR1 and CDR2 sequences are SEHNR and FQNEAQ (reference sequence). This CDR3 reads CASSLDNKETQYF. In DNA form, the CDR3 reads TGTGCCAGCAGCTTGGACAACAAAGAGACCCAGTACTTC. The whole variable domain, remainder taken from reference TRBV7-9 and TRBJ2-5, is DTGVSQNPRHKITKRGQNVTFRCDPISEHNRLYWYRQTLGQGPEFLTYFQNEAQLEKSRLLSDRFSAERPKGSFSTLEIQRTEQGDSAMYLCASSLDNKETQYFGPGTRLLVL.

The V call is TRBV6-1, the J call TRBJ2-5, with TRBD2 as a possible D gene (5 bases). Per the germline V gene, CDR1 is MNHNS and CDR2 is SASEGT. V was shortened by 5 bases and J by 4 bases, with 11 bases between the two germline ends. The CDR3 has 13 residues. The CDR3 protein is CASSRLEAETQYF. The DNA of the CDR3 is TGTGCCAGCAGTAGACTGGAGGCAGAGACCCAGTACTTC.

This clonotype was picked up many times. V gene TRBV5-1 combines with J gene TRBJ2-7, with unresolved D. The CDR3 sequence is 14 residues long. The germline V gene has CDR1 SGHRS and CDR2 YFSETQ. V was shortened by 0 bases and J by 2 bases, with 9 bases between the two germline ends. For the CDR3, the DNA is TGCGCCAGCAGCTTGGCCGGGCAGACCTACGAGCAGTACTTC. Translating it yields CASSLAGQTYEQYF.

DNA of the CDR3: TGCAGTGTTATAAGATGGGGAGACGAGCAGTACTTC. Its protein product is CSVIRWGDEQYF. This chain connects TRBV20-1 to TRBJ2-7; D might be TRBD2 (5 bases). The CDR3 extends over 12 amino acids. Trimming left V 7 bases short and J 5 bases short, with 15 bases between. CDR1 DFQATT and CDR2 SNEGSKA come from the germline V gene (reference sequence).

This clonotype was recorded at least ten times. The CDR3 spells CASSYDGQGYNEQFF. The CDR3, as DNA: TGTGCCAGCAGCTATGATGGACAGGGGTACAATGAGCAGTTCTTC. This rearrangement joins TRBV7-6 to TRBJ2-1, with 9 nucleotides matching TRBD1. V dropped 4 bases and J dropped 4; count of bases not matched to a gene: 5. Germline V CDR1 and CDR2: SGHVS, FNYEAQ. The CDR3 is 15 amino acids.

The rearrangement uses TRBV5-6 and TRBJ1-1, with 7 positions matching TRBD1. The V gene end was trimmed by 4 bases and the J gene end by 1 base; junction bases not matched to a gene: 4. The CDR3 contains 14 residues. From germline, CDR1 is SGHDT and CDR2 YYEEEE. CDR3 DNA: TGTGCCAGCAGCCCATGGACAGGGAACACTGAAGCTTTCTTT. As protein: CASSPWTGNTEAFF.

This clonotype was seen only a few times. The chain has TRBV6-5 and TRBJ1-1, with D possibly TRBD1 on 6 matching bases. The CDR3 contains 16 residues. The V gene lost 1 base and the J gene lost 6 bases, with 18 bases spanning the gap. The germline V gene has CDR1 MNHEY and CDR2 SVGAGI. CDR3 sequence reads: CASSYFGAGAGAEAFF. The CDR3 nucleotides are TGTGCCAGCAGTTACTTTGGCGCGGGGGCGGGCGCTGAAGCTTTCTTT.

This clonotype was observed a few times. The rearrangement joins TRBV9 to TRBJ2-3, with unresolved D. From germline, CDR1 is SGDLS and CDR2 YYNGEE. The V end was cut by 2 bases, the J end by 0 bases, with 10 bases between. The CDR3 consists of 15 residues. The CDR3 region has the DNA TGTGCCAGCAGCGTGGTCGGATCTAGCACAGATACGCAGTATTTT. Protein product: CASSVVGSSTDTQYF. The full variable domain, completed using reference TRBV9 and TRBJ2-3, is DSGVTQTPKHLITATGQRVTLRCSPRSGDLSVYWYQQSLDQGLQFLIQYYNGEERAKGNILERFSAQQFPDLHSELNLSSLELGDSALYFCASSVVGSSTDTQYFGPGTRLTVL.

This clonotype occurred many times. J is TRBJ2-1 and V is TRBV6-1, with 14 bases aligning to TRBD2. Germline V CDR1 and CDR2: MNHNS, SASEGT. The CDR3 spans 16 residues. V lost 7 bases and J lost 6; bases outside the gene matches: 8. DNA for the CDR3: TGTGCCAGCACCCTCGACGGGACTAGCGGGAGCAATGAGCAGTTCTTC. Translating gives CASTLDGTSGSNEQFF.

V and J are TRBV6-1 and TRBJ2-4, with D hard to call. CDR3 length: 13 amino acids. Trimming removed 1 base at V and 7 bases at J, with 8 bases between. CDR1 MNHNS and CDR2 SASEGT come from the germline V gene. The CDR3 nucleotides are TGTGCCAGCAGTGAAGAGGCAGTTAACATTCAGTACTTC. Its protein product is CASSEEAVNIQYF.

This clonotype came up many times. The V gene is TRBV11-1, the J gene TRBJ2-1; 11 bases fit TRBD2. The CDR3 runs to 16 residues. Germline trimming cut 5 bases from V and 4 bases from J; bases unmatched to any gene: 7. Germline V gene data show CDR1 as SGHAT and CDR2 as FQDESV (reference sequence). In nucleotides, the CDR3 is TGTGCCAGCAGCCCTAGCCTAGCGGGGGGATACAATGAGCAGTTCTTC. It is translated as CASSPSLAGGYNEQFF.

The rearrangement uses TRBV19 and TRBJ1-1; D possibly corresponds to TRBD1 (6 bases). The CDR3 is 15 amino acids. Trimming left V 8 bases short and J 5 bases short, with 21 bases between. Germline-derived CDR1 and CDR2 are LNHDA and SQIVND (reference sequence). The CDR3 spells CASHTTGMTATEAFF. The CDR3 coding sequence is TGTGCCAGTCACACGACAGGAATGACTGCGACTGAAGCTTTCTTT. The variable domain in full, completed from reference TRBV19 and TRBJ1-1, reads DGGITQSPKYLFRKEGQNVTLSCEQNLNHDAMYWYRQDPGQGLRLIYYSQIVNDFQKGDIAEGYSVSREKKESFPLTVTSAQKNPTAFYLCASHTTGMTATEAFFGQGTRLTVV.

This sequence joins TRBV12-3 or TRBV12-4 and TRBJ2-3, with D hard to call. The CDR3 has 14 residues. The V gene lost 5 bases and the J gene lost 1 base, with 10 bases spanning the gap. In DNA form, the CDR3 reads TGTGCCAGCAGTCAACCTCCTGGCACAGATACGCAGTATTTT. This gives the protein CASSQPPGTDTQYF.

This clonotype was detected only a few times. J is TRBJ2-3 and V is TRBV9; unclear D gene. With 3 bases removed from V and 9 bases from J, the gap between germline ends came to 11 bases. Germline V gene data show CDR1 as SGDLS and CDR2 as YYNGEE. The CDR3 has 12 residues. This CDR3 is CASSANLDTQYF. The CDR3 bases are TGTGCCAGCAGCGCGAATTTGGACACGCAGTATTTT.

This clonotype has a count of ten or more. The chain combines TRBV29-1 with TRBJ2-3; 9 bases map to TRBD1. The junction had 12 bases not matched to a gene; V was cut back by 7 bases and J by 4 bases. The length of the CDR3 is 15 residues. The germline gives CDR1 SQVTM, CDR2 ANQGSEA. The DNA of the CDR3 is TGCAGCGGCCTACAGGGGGCTGTTCTGGCAGATACGCAGTATTTT. Translated, it gives CSGLQGAVLADTQYF.